These 26 T cell receptor beta chains were sequenced from one sample in a study of blood T cell repertoires in COVID-19. Profiled with immunoSEQ multiplex PCR; TCRdb holds only in-frame clones, not every one. The sample lists about 120,000 clones; around nine tenths were seen once. The sequencing sample was made of peripheral blood. These receptors were collected from a woman aged 45-59 years with acute or convalescent COVID-19.

The chain carries TRBV9 and TRBJ1-4; 9 positions match TRBD1. Germline-derived CDR1 and CDR2 are SGDLS and YYNGEE. With V trimmed by 4 bases and J by 6 bases, 10 bases remained unmatched. The CDR3 extends over 16 amino acids. For the CDR3, the DNA is TGTGCCAGCAGCCCACCAATCGGGACAGGGTATGAAAAACTGTTTTTT. It yields the protein CASSPPIGTGYEKLFF.

The chain carries TRBV5-6 and TRBJ2-7; 9 bases are a match to TRBD1. Germline lookup yields CDR1 SGHDT and CDR2 YYEEEE. This CDR3 contains 16 residues. J was trimmed by 2 bases and V by 4 bases; bases with no gene match: 10. CDR3 DNA sequence: TGTGCCAGCAGCCTAGACGGGACAGGGAAAGCCTACGAGCAGTACTTC. It translates to CASSLDGTGKAYEQYF.

This chain uses TRBV11-3 with TRBJ2-5; TRBD2 matches at 8 bases. This CDR3 has 15 amino acids. Per the germline V gene, CDR1 is SGHNT and CDR2 is YENEEA. J gave up 5 bases and V 5 bases, and 10 bases lay outside the gene matches. The CDR3 DNA sequence: TGTGCCAGCAGCCTATTAACGGGGGGGCTTGAGACCCAGTACTTC. This sequence encodes CASSLLTGGLETQYF. Drawing the rest from reference TRBV11-3 and TRBJ2-5, the complete variable domain is EAGVVQSPRYKIIEKKQPVAFWCNPISGHNTLYWYLQNLGQGPELLIRYENEEAVDDSQLPKDRFSAERLKGVDSTLKIQPAELGDSAVYLCASSLLTGGLETQYFGPGTRLLVL.

V and J are TRBV13 and TRBJ2-3; 8 bases are a match to TRBD1. The CDR3 spans 13 residues. Germline V gene sequence: CDR1 PRHDT, CDR2 FYEKMQ (reference sequence). After removal of 6 bases from V and 9 bases from J, the junction contained 8 bases not matched to a gene. The CDR3 sequence is CASRGQGRGTQYF. CDR3 DNA sequence: TGTGCCAGCAGAGGACAGGGCCGGGGCACGCAGTATTTT.

The V gene is TRBV15, the J gene TRBJ2-5; 8 nucleotides line up with TRBD2. V lost 0 bases and J lost 6; bases outside the gene matches: 6. CDR1 is LNHNV and CDR2 is YYDKDF in the germline V gene (reference sequence). The CDR3 runs 15 residues. CDR3 DNA: TGTGCCACCAGCAGAGAAGTAGCGGGATTAAAGACCCAGTACTTC. It translates to CATSREVAGLKTQYF.

The chain is built from TRBV7-9 and TRBJ1-1; no definite D call. The ends were cut back, 4 bases at V and 11 bases at J, with 11 bases in the middle. CDR1 and CDR2 (germline): SEHNR, FQNEAQ (reference sequence). The CDR3 length is 11 residues. CDR3 in amino acids: CASSSSSVAFF. In nucleotides, the CDR3 is TGTGCCAGCAGCTCTAGTAGCGTGGCTTTCTTT.

Many counts were recorded for this clone. The chain couples TRBV5-6 to TRBJ1-1; tentative D call: TRBD1 (5 bases). CDR3 length: 14 residues. The ends were cut back, 4 bases at V and 5 bases at J, with 15 bases in the middle. The germline V gene has CDR1 SGHDT and CDR2 YYEEEE. The CDR3 reads CASSTLGGGTEAFF. In nucleotides, the CDR3 is TGTGCCAGCAGCACCCTTGGGGGGGGGACTGAAGCTTTCTTT.

The chain employs TRBV19 and TRBJ1-5; maybe TRBD1 (5 bases). The CDR3 has 14 residues. Trimming pared 4 bases from V and 7 bases from J, leaving 14 bases between. Germline V gene lookup returns CDR1 LNHDA and CDR2 SQIVND (reference sequence). CDR3 loop: CASSNTGAGQPQHF. The CDR3 DNA reads TGTGCCAGTAGTAATACAGGCGCGGGACAGCCCCAGCATTTT.

This chain links TRBV27 with TRBJ2-7; a weak D match, TRBD1 (5 bases). Germline assignment: CDR1 MNHEY and CDR2 SMNVEV (reference sequence). V was trimmed by 2 bases and J by 0 bases, leaving 14 bases between them. The CDR3 sequence is 16 residues long. The CDR3 here is CASSLQMTVPSYEQYF. The CDR3 DNA reads TGTGCCAGCAGTTTACAAATGACAGTTCCCTCCTACGAGCAGTACTTC.

The genes are TRBV3-1 (or the pseudogene TRBV3-2) and TRBJ1-2; 8 nucleotides agree with TRBD1. This CDR3 is built from 15 residues. With V trimmed by 4 bases and J by 0 bases, 4 bases remained unmatched. In germline, CDR1 is LGHDT, CDR2 YNNKEL (reference sequence). In DNA form, the CDR3 reads TGTGCCAGCAGCCTGACAGGGGTCACTAACTATGGCTACACCTTC. Protein product: CASSLTGVTNYGYTF.

The V and J genes are TRBV3-1 (or the pseudogene TRBV3-2) and TRBJ1-1; 11 bases match TRBD1. The V gene end was trimmed by 6 bases and the J gene end by 3 bases; junction bases not matched to a gene: 6. This CDR3 comprises 15 residues. Per the germline V gene, CDR1 is LGHDT and CDR2 is YNNKEL (reference sequence). The CDR3 loop is CASRPGQGAYTEAFF. The CDR3 region has the DNA TGTGCCAGCAGGCCCGGACAGGGGGCGTACACTGAAGCTTTCTTT.

The V and J genes are TRBV4-1 and TRBJ2-7; D is possibly TRBD2 (5 bases). With 4 bases removed from V and 0 bases from J, the gap between germline ends came to 16 bases. Per germline, CDR1 MGHRA and CDR2 YSYEKL. There are 16 residues in the CDR3. The CDR3 reads CASSPDGVQASYEQYF. In nucleotides, the CDR3 is TGCGCCAGCAGCCCGGACGGGGTCCAGGCCTCCTACGAGCAGTACTTC.

J is TRBJ1-1 and V is TRBV19; D is possibly TRBD1 (6 bases). Per the germline V gene, CDR1 is LNHDA and CDR2 is SQIVND (reference sequence). The CDR3 runs to 16 residues. The germline V and J ends were trimmed by 11 bases and 1 base, with 23 bases remaining between them. CDR3 sequence: CASIQRGTGPNTEAFF. The DNA of the CDR3 is TGTGCCTCGATACAAAGAGGAACAGGGCCGAACACTGAAGCTTTCTTT.

The chain recombines TRBV2 with TRBJ1-5; D is undetermined. With 6 bases removed from V and 6 bases from J, the gap between germline ends came to 18 bases. The length of the CDR3 is 15 residues. The germline gives CDR1 SNHLY, CDR2 FYNNEI. CDR3 protein: CASRSRDPLTQPQHF. The CDR3 DNA follows: TGTGCCAGCAGGTCCCGGGATCCATTGACTCAGCCCCAGCATTTT.

The V call is TRBV19, the J call TRBJ1-1; TRBD1 agrees at 8 bases. The CDR3 runs to 17 residues. V dropped 5 bases and J dropped 1; count of bases not matched to a gene: 12. Germline loops: CDR1 LNHDA, CDR2 SQIVND (reference sequence). DNA for the CDR3: TGTGCCAGTAGTGGGTTGGACAGGGAATTACAGAACACTGAAGCTTTCTTT. Translating gives CASSGLDRELQNTEAFF.

CDR3 residues: CASSQDSTGQAYNEQFF. Here the CDR3 DNA reads TGCGCCAGCAGCCAAGATTCGACAGGCCAAGCGTACAATGAGCAGTTCTTC. The V gene is TRBV4-3, the J gene TRBJ2-1; tentative D call: TRBD1 (6 bases). V lost 0 bases and J 4 bases, leaving 16 bases between the germline ends. The CDR3 has 17 amino acids. Germline V gene data show CDR1 as LGHNA and CDR2 as YSLEER.

This rearrangement joins TRBV7-2 to TRBJ1-2, with D unresolved. This CDR3 is built from 13 residues. The V gene's germline CDR1 is SGHTA and CDR2 FQGNSA. The V and J ends lost 0 bases and 2 bases respectively, with 4 bases between them. Here the CDR3 reads CASSLAANYGYTF. The CDR3 DNA reads as TGTGCCAGCAGCTTAGCCGCGAACTATGGCTACACCTTC.

The chain joins TRBV19 to TRBJ1-1; perhaps TRBD1 as D (6 bases). The CDR3 is made up of 15 amino acids. The V and J ends lost 6 bases and 2 bases respectively, with 16 bases between them. CDR1 is LNHDA, CDR2 SQIVND, per germline (reference sequence). CDR3 sequence: CASRDSGPLNTEAFF. For the CDR3, the DNA is TGTGCCAGTAGGGACAGTGGCCCCCTAAACACTGAAGCTTTCTTT.

The chain joins TRBV11-3 to TRBJ1-1; 8 positions match TRBD1. Germline-derived CDR1 and CDR2 are SGHNT and YENEEA. The CDR3 is made up of 14 amino acids. V shed 2 bases, J shed 5 bases, and the junction held 4 bases outside the gene matches. The CDR3 DNA reads TGTGCCAGCAGCTTACAACAGGGGGGGACTGAAGCTTTCTTT. It translates to CASSLQQGGTEAFF.

The rearrangement links TRBV7-2 to TRBJ2-7; D unclear. Per the germline V gene, CDR1 is SGHTA and CDR2 is FQGNSA. V was cut by 5 bases and J by 0 bases, with 5 bases left in between. This CDR3 has 12 amino acids. In nucleotides, the CDR3 is TGTGCCAGCAGCGTGAGCTCCTACGAGCAGTACTTC. This translates into CASSVSSYEQYF.

For the CDR3, the DNA is TGCGCCAGCAGCCAAGATAATCTCTACGAGCAGTACTTC. It translates to CASSQDNLYEQYF. The chain couples TRBV4-1 to TRBJ2-7, with D uncertain. Germline V gives CDR1 MGHRA, CDR2 YSYEKL. This CDR3 comprises 13 residues. V was trimmed by 0 bases and J by 3 bases, leaving 6 bases between them.

CDR3 DNA sequence: TGTGCCAGCAGTGAGTTACAGGGGTCTAATGAAAAACTGTTTTTT. Residues: CASSELQGSNEKLFF. The gene calls are TRBV2 and TRBJ1-4, with 7 bases fitting TRBD1. The CDR3 loop spans 15 amino acids. Trimming removed 3 bases from V and 3 bases from J; junction bases left unmatched: 4. The germline V gene encodes CDR1 SNHLY and CDR2 FYNNEI.

This chain links TRBV12-3 or TRBV12-4 with TRBJ2-1, with D hard to call. This CDR3 is built from 11 residues. V gave up 2 bases and J gave up 10 bases, with 6 bases separating them. Here the CDR3 reads CASSLTREQFF. CDR3 sequence (DNA): TGTGCCAGCAGTTTAACCCGGGAGCAGTTCTTC.

The chain is built from TRBV18 and TRBJ1-3, with D uncertain. Trimming took 4 bases from V and 2 from J, leaving 15 bases between them. This CDR3 comprises 16 residues. Germline loops: CDR1 KGHSH, CDR2 LQKENI. CDR3 region: CASSLSISDTGNTIYF. In nucleotides, the CDR3 is TGTGCCAGCTCACTCTCCATCAGTGACACTGGAAACACCATATATTTT. The variable domain in full, completed from reference TRBV18 and TRBJ1-3, reads NAGVMQNPRHLVRRRGQEARLRCSPMKGHSHVYWYRQLPEEGLKFMVYLQKENIIDESGMPKERFSAEFPKEGPSILRIQQVVRGDSAAYFCASSLSISDTGNTIYFGEGSWLTVV.

The J gene is TRBJ2-7, the V gene TRBV11-2, with D tentatively TRBD1 (6 bases). CDR1 is SGHAT and CDR2 is FQNNGV in the germline V gene. The CDR3 loop spans 16 amino acids. Trimming took off 1 base at V and 6 bases at J, with 19 bases between the two ends. CDR3 residues: CASSLGLAGDTIEQYF. DNA for the CDR3: TGTGCCAGCAGCTTAGGCCTGGCAGGGGACACGATCGAGCAGTACTTC.

The genes are TRBV7-9 and TRBJ1-2, with D perhaps TRBD1 (6 bases). The germline V gene encodes CDR1 SEHNR and CDR2 FQNEAQ (reference sequence). V lost 6 bases to trimming and J lost 5 bases, with 13 bases between them. This CDR3 has 13 amino acids. The CDR3 protein is CASSSKRGYGYTF. The CDR3 nucleotides read TGTGCCAGCAGTTCTAAAAGGGGGTATGGCTACACCTTC.